Each of the 16 T cell receptor beta chains below was sequenced from the same sample in a study of sequential checkpoint blockade in melanoma. Treatment described: randomized to nivolumab then ipilimumab (arm A) or the reverse (arm B). Using immunoSEQ multiplex PCR, the repertoire was profiled, and TCRdb retains in-frame clones only, with some absent. This table has about 12,000 clones, about 28% appearing once. The material was tumor tissue (inferred from file names), obtained from a patient given nivolumab and ipilimumab in sequence. The receptors here all came from a human donor with melanoma.

Sample share makes this clone medium-sized (0.01 to 0.1%). This chain links TRBV11-3 with TRBJ1-6; 8 bases map to TRBD1. In germline, CDR1 is SGHNT, CDR2 YENEEA. Losses at the gene ends were 4 bases for V and 7 bases for J; bases not matched to a gene: 6. The CDR3 loop spans 15 amino acids. The CDR3 DNA reads TGTGCCAGCAGCTCGGCAGGGGGCATGAATTCACCCCTCCACTTT. Protein: CASSSAGGMNSPLHF.

This chain uses TRBV10-2 with TRBJ2-4; TRBD1 agrees at 8 bases. Germline-derived CDR1 and CDR2 are WSHSY and SAAADI. The V gene end was trimmed by 4 bases and the J gene end by 3 bases; junction bases not matched to a gene: 5. CDR3 size: 15 residues. The CDR3 DNA sequence: TGCGCCAGCAGTGGGACAGGGTGGTACAAAAACATTCAGTACTTC. This sequence encodes CASSGTGWYKNIQYF.

This clone was observed a handful of times. This sequence joins TRBV4-1 and TRBJ1-6, with D maybe TRBD1 (5 bases). V was trimmed by 3 bases and J by 13 bases, leaving 19 bases between them. Germline values: CDR1 MGHRA, CDR2 YSYEKL. There are 15 residues in the CDR3. The CDR3 DNA sequence: TGCGCCAGCAGCCACCGGGACCAGGCTCTATCCCCCCTCCACTTT. Encoded protein: CASSHRDQALSPLHF.

The chain recombines TRBV6-1 with TRBJ1-5; D gene unclear. Trimming took off 0 bases at V and 4 bases at J, with 4 bases between the two ends. CDR1 is MNHNS, CDR2 SASEGT, per germline. The CDR3 totals 13 residues. CDR3 sequence: CASSEAKNQPQHF. In DNA form, the CDR3 reads TGTGCCAGCAGTGAAGCTAAAAATCAGCCCCAGCATTTT.

The chain joins TRBV19 to TRBJ2-1, with 9 bases that match TRBD2. Germline CDR1 LNHDA, CDR2 SQIVND (reference sequence). J gave up 4 bases and V 3 bases, and 4 bases lay outside the gene matches. The CDR3 sequence is 15 residues long. The CDR3 is CASSISGGLYNEQFF. CDR3 DNA: TGTGCCAGTAGTATTAGCGGGGGCCTTTACAATGAGCAGTTCTTC.

This chain joins TRBV6-8 and TRBJ2-5; D not certain. Germline V gene lookup returns CDR1 MNHGY and CDR2 SAAAGT. The length of the CDR3 is 14 residues. Between the trimmed V and J ends, which lost 4 bases and 5 bases, there was a span of 14 bases. CDR3 coding DNA: TGTGCCAGCAGTTTGGGCCCAGATGGGGAGACCCAGTACTTC. It translates to CASSLGPDGETQYF.

The table lists this clone with many counts. The chain joins TRBV11-3 to TRBJ1-6, with 7 positions matching TRBD1. This CDR3 is built from 14 residues. V trimming: 4 bases; J trimming: 10 bases; junction bases outside the gene matches: 7. Germline assignment: CDR1 SGHNT and CDR2 YENEEA. CDR3 nucleotide sequence: TGTGCCAGCAGCTCCCGACAGGGCGGCTCACCCCTCCACTTT. Protein product: CASSSRQGGSPLHF.

This clone was picked up a small number of times. The gene calls are TRBV11-3 and TRBJ2-1, with TRBD2 matching over 8 bases. CDR3 size: 15 residues. V dropped 5 bases and J dropped 13; count of bases not matched to a gene: 16. Looked up from germline, CDR1 is SGHNT and CDR2 is YENEEA. The CDR3 region has the DNA TGTGCCAGCAGCAAAGCTGGGGGGACCGGGACTAGTCAGTTCTTC. Amino acid sequence: CASSKAGGTGTSQFF.

This chain links TRBV11-1 with TRBJ1-1; 10 nucleotides match TRBD1. Germline assignment: CDR1 SGHAT and CDR2 FQDESV (reference sequence). CDR3 length equals 17 residues. Trimming at V came to 5 bases and at J to 5 bases, leaving 14 bases not matched to a gene. The CDR3 DNA is TGTGCCAGCAGCCAACCTTACGCCGACAGGGGGCTTACTGAAGCTTTCTTT. Translating it yields CASSQPYADRGLTEAFF.

This rearrangement joins TRBV14 to TRBJ2-3; TRBD2 is a possible D gene (6 bases). The ends were cut back, 5 bases at V and 5 bases at J, with 20 bases in the middle. Germline CDR1 is SGHDN and CDR2 is FVKESK. The CDR3 sequence is 16 residues long. The CDR3 spells CASSTVATRGGDTQYF. The CDR3 DNA reads as TGTGCCAGCAGCACAGTAGCGACTCGGGGAGGAGATACGCAGTATTTT.

This clone was seen a few times. The gene calls are TRBV9 and TRBJ2-1; 9 positions agree with TRBD1. The V gene end was trimmed by 5 bases and the J gene end by 8 bases; junction bases not matched to a gene: 5. Germline V gene sequence: CDR1 SGDLS, CDR2 YYNGEE. The CDR3 covers 13 residues. In nucleotides, the CDR3 is TGTGCCAGCAGTGGGGACAGGGCCCATGAGCAGTTCTTC. Translation: CASSGDRAHEQFF.

The chain combines TRBV19 with TRBJ2-2; D perhaps matches TRBD2 (5 bases). Germline-derived CDR1 and CDR2 are LNHDA and SQIVND (reference sequence). CDR3 length: 14 amino acids. Trimming removed 6 bases from V and 6 bases from J, with 14 bases in between. CDR3 sequence: CASRREHASGELFF. The CDR3 nucleotides read TGTGCCAGTAGGAGGGAACACGCGTCCGGGGAGCTGTTTTTT.

The CDR3 DNA reads TGTGCCACCAGCAGAGATCGGGGGGTTTTCTCCTACGAGCAGTACTTC. Amino acid sequence: CATSRDRGVFSYEQYF. This sequence joins TRBV15 and TRBJ2-7, with 7 positions matching TRBD2. Per germline, CDR1 LNHNV and CDR2 YYDKDF (reference sequence). J lost 0 bases, V lost 0 bases, and 5 bases had no gene match. This CDR3 is 16 amino acids long.

This clone was detected a few times. The rearrangement joins TRBV7-6 to TRBJ2-1; D gene unclear. With 5 bases removed from V and 2 bases from J, the gap between germline ends came to 13 bases. CDR3 length: 15 amino acids. The V gene's germline CDR1 is SGHVS and CDR2 FNYEAQ. CDR3 coding DNA: TGTGCCAGCAGCCCAGTCGTTCGAACCTACAATGAGCAGTTCTTC. It codes for CASSPVVRTYNEQFF.

This clone was recorded a few times. The chain has TRBV11-3 and TRBJ2-1; D is possibly TRBD2 (6 bases). The CDR3 is made up of 15 amino acids. Germline V gene data show CDR1 as SGHNT and CDR2 as YENEEA. The V end was cut by 6 bases, the J end by 6 bases, with 18 bases between. CDR3 residues: CASRRNTGLTNEQFF. The CDR3 region has the DNA TGTGCCAGCAGACGAAATACCGGACTAACCAATGAGCAGTTCTTC.

J is TRBJ1-2 and V is TRBV29-1; possible D gene TRBD1, 6 bases. The germline V and J ends were trimmed by 7 bases and 8 bases, with 23 bases remaining between them. The CDR3 extends over 14 amino acids. In germline, CDR1 is SQVTM, CDR2 ANQGSEA. The CDR3 sequence: CSANDRWGLWGYTF. The CDR3 DNA is TGCAGCGCTAACGACAGGTGGGGTTTATGGGGCTACACCTTC.